This T cell receptor (beta chain) was sequenced in a study of neurological immune-mediated disorders. Study conclusions and caveats: The absence of any CDR3 amino acid sequence shared by expanded clones across subjects suggests that repertoires were private in all groups.

Regarding this clonotype: Its antigen is as yet unknown.

Time point meaning: longitudinal time-point 3. One entry per CDR3 protein, called by TCRdb with MiXCR from the 5' RACE reads. The repertoire includes approximately 100,000 distinct CDR3 sequences, 10% to 12% of them detected once, and about 3% sits in the top ten. The CDR3 totals 14 residues. The germline V and J ends were trimmed by 3 bases and 0 bases, with 12 bases remaining between them. Per germline, CDR1 DFQATT and CDR2 SNEGSKA (reference sequence). Sequencing used PBMCs. The source of this sequence is a female donor with HTLV-1-associated myelopathy (HAM/TSP). The rearrangement uses TRBV20-1 and TRBJ2-7; maybe TRBD2 (7 bases). The DNA for the CDR3 is TGCAGTGCTAGTCGGGGGGCCACCTCCTACGAGCAGTACTTC. It yields the protein CSASRGATSYEQYF.